This T cell receptor beta chain was obtained from a study of shared clonotypes between healthy human individuals. Points from the study as a whole: Despite large depth, rarefaction showed incomplete sorted-subset sequencing. In having few donors, the study represented limited genetic and exposure-history diversity.

This clone has just a few counts. What it recognizes is unknown. The CDR3 is made up of 15 amino acids. The ends lost 1 base at V and 8 bases at J; junction bases unmatched: 5. Germline values: CDR1 MGHDK, CDR2 SYGVNS. TCRdb's copy holds only in-frame clones and misses some; the assay was immunoSEQ multiplex PCR. The table shows approximately 320,000 clones, with over 75% occurring only once. The receptor's source is a man in his late teens or twenties in good health. The specimen sequenced was memory CD8+ T cells sorted from blood. Subset defined: CD45RO+ cells pooled with CCR7-negative TemRA cells. The chain uses TRBV25-1 and TRBJ2-1; 10 nucleotides line up with TRBD2. CDR3 loop: CASSESGLADDEQFF. The CDR3 region has the DNA TGTGCCAGCAGTGAATCCGGACTAGCGGACGATGAGCAGTTCTTC.